This TCR beta chain derives from a study of T cells in women clearing cervical HPV infection (dated by TCRdb to 2016 to 2018). Notes on the research overall: The cases were 25 to 30 women with histologically confirmed HPV16-related CIN3 or worse, and 2 of these cases were invasive cancers. The roughly 25 controls were women who cleared a single incident HPV16 infection within 12 months without developing precancer or cancer. Blood from cases was collected at the visit at which the lesion was first identified, whereas blood from controls was collected once infection was no longer detected. Among cases, blood sampling occurred a median of 149 days after lesion detection, with an interquartile range of roughly 85 to 210 days. Since HLA typing was available for only a few women, HLA type could not be ruled out as a confounder. An exploratory proof-of-principle case-control study, nested within the Guanacaste HPV Natural History Study in Costa Rica, was conducted to compare TCR repertoires across cervical HPV16 outcomes. Cases and controls were matched on year of sample collection and on age within five years. A median age of approximately 32 years was observed in cases versus roughly 40 in controls, and no significant differences in baseline characteristics were found. The parent cohort enrolled roughly 9,600 women aged 18 or older in Guanacaste, Costa Rica, during about 1992 to 1994 and followed them for more than 6 years. Quality controls consisted of five blinded duplicates per group, for a total of approximately 60 samples made up of around 50 participants and around 10 replicates.

Every participant had a single incident cervical HPV16 infection, and women with prevalent HPV16 infections were excluded. Cervical HPV DNA was detected by MY09/MY11 PCR and genotyped by dot-blot hybridization. Roughly 15 mL of heparinized blood was centrifuged, after which the buffy coat was aliquoted, frozen at -30 degrees C, and then stored at -80 degrees C. QIAGEN kits were used to extract genomic DNA from the buffy coat specimens. Points the paper makes about the study in general: By combining richness with V gene abundances, random forest classifiers separated cases from controls with an estimated AUC of about 0.82. The cross-sectional design could not show whether associations preceded infection or resulted from it; effector/memory subsets and HPV-specific T cells were not isolated. CIN3+ cases had significantly higher TCR repertoire richness than controls across sequencing depths, but evenness did not differ between the groups. TRBV6-7 relative abundance was lower in cases than in controls (roughly 0.12% versus 0.17%; Bonferroni P = 0.0008). T-cell numbers per sample were unknown, so richness differences could reflect varying T-cell content rather than repertoire biology.

With regard to this clone: Its antigen has not been determined. Read sequence stops 3 residues before the CDR3 end, and the germline J gene provides the missing end.

TCR beta CDR3 regions were amplified by multiplex PCR from an average of 1200 ng genomic DNA per sample using the immunoSEQ assay. Primer bias was corrected in the assay by using a complete synthetic TCR repertoire to establish an amplification baseline. The amplicons were sequenced using the Illumina platform. In the source study's methods: Sequences were error-corrected by clustering with frequency ratios and a modified nearest-neighbor algorithm and were then analyzed in the immunoSEQ Analyzer with IMGT gene definitions. At each rarefaction depth, TCR richness and evenness were averaged over 20 rarefaction repeats, and samples with fewer sequences than the depth were excluded. Wilcoxon rank sum tests with FDR correction were used to compare V, D and J gene relative abundances between the groups. For the blinded duplicates, the intraclass correlation was about 96% for TCR richness and averaged 76.4% across some 66 gene segments. This immuneACCESS table, as held by TCRdb, lists in-frame sequences with V and J called but not all clones. Of the missing ones, under half trace to an unresolved V gene in checked studies; the others have no known cause. The DNA was the basis for D and trimming; V, J and clone size are from that table. The table for this sample shows more than 30,000 clones. The ten largest make up about 1.8% of the sample.

From cysteine to phenylalanine, the CDR3 is 16 amino acids long. Part of the CDR3 DNA is given, 39 bases translated from base 1. Sequences LNHDA (CDR1) and SQIVND (CDR2) are obtained from the germline V gene (reference sequence). The trim is 3 bases for V and 2 bases for J, with a gap of 16 bases between the germline ends. Sequencing was performed on blood buffy coat. The sequence is built from TRBV19 and TRBJ1-2; possibly the D gene is TRBD1, per 5 matching bases. The sequence derives from a woman aged 18-69 years with a cervical HPV16 infection that either progressed to CIN3+ or cleared (not recorded which). The CDR3 region reads CASSMERGAGNYGYTF. CDR3 bases read: TGTGCCAGTAGTATGGAAAGGGGCGCGGGGAACTATGGC.